A selection of T cell receptor beta chains follows, all from one sample in a study of CD8 T cell repertoires and HIV-1 epitope variants. Sequenced by immunoSEQ multiplex PCR; TCRdb stores in-frame clones only, minus some. The sample records thousands of clones, 65% to 75% being singletons. Their specific antigens are unknown. Material: cultured CD8+ T cells derived from PBMCs. The receptor source for this set is a male donor with HIV. Both conserved end residues are part of each CDR3. The order of the fields is V gene, D gene, J gene, CDR3 length, clone size, CDR3 DNA, CDR3 protein. A D gene is named only where the DNA matches it firmly. Size tells how often a clone was seen (once, few, many) or the class of an expanded clone, and some rows leave it out.

TRBV4-2	TRBD2	TRBJ2-7	19	NA	TGTGCCAGCAGCCAAGAAATCGCCCCTCGGGCTAGCGGGGGCTACGAGCAGTACTTC	CASSQEIAPRASGGYEQYF
TRBV6-1	NA	TRBJ2-5	13	NA	TGTGCCAGCAGCCGACTAGAGGTGGAGACCCAGTACTTC	CASSRLEVETQYF
TRBV7-9	NA	TRBJ2-3	13	NA	TGTGCCAGCAGCCAGTTGGTCACAGATACGCAGTATTTT	CASSQLVTDTQYF
TRBV7-9	NA	TRBJ2-1	11	NA	TGTGCCAGCTTACAGGGAGGTGAGCAGTTCTTC	CASLQGGEQFF
TRBV4-1	NA	TRBJ2-5	16	NA	TGCGCCAGCAGCCAAGATGTGGCAGGGCAGCAAGAGACCCAGTACTTC	CASSQDVAGQQETQYF
TRBV25-1	NA	TRBJ1-2	13	few	TGTGCCAGCAGTGAACCCCCAGGGGACGGCTACACCTTC	CASSEPPGDGYTF
TRBV28	NA	TRBJ1-4	13	NA	TGTGCCAGCAGCAGGGGCTCTAATGAAAAACTGTTTTTT	CASSRGSNEKLFF
TRBV5-8	TRBD2	TRBJ2-1	20	NA	TGTGCCAGCAGCTATCTTACGGGGGCGGCTAGCGGGAGCTCCTACAATGAGCAGTTCTTC	CASSYLTGAASGSSYNEQFF
TRBV11-1	NA	TRBJ2-7	13	NA	TGTGCCAGCAGCTTAGTTCGCAGCTACGAGCAGTACTTC	CASSLVRSYEQYF
TRBV5-4	TRBD2	TRBJ2-5	16	NA	TGTGCCAGCAGCCAGCCCGGGACTACCAATGGAGAGACCCAGTACTTC	CASSQPGTTNGETQYF
TRBV5-6	NA	TRBJ1-1	15	NA	TGTGCCAGCAGTCGATCGGGACGGTTGAACACTGAAGCTTTCTTT	CASSRSGRLNTEAFF
TRBV6-1	TRBD1	TRBJ2-1	14	NA	TGTGCCAGCAGGGACAGGGGCTCCTACAATGAGCAGTTCTTC	CASRDRGSYNEQFF
TRBV28	NA	TRBJ2-1	13	NA	TGTGCCAGCAGTTTAATAAGGGGACATGAGCAGTTCTTC	CASSLIRGHEQFF
TRBV11-3	NA	TRBJ1-1	13	few	TGTGCCAGCAGCTTCGCCGGGAACACTGAAGCTTTCTTT	CASSFAGNTEAFF
TRBV28	NA	TRBJ2-5	14	NA	TGTGCCAGCAGCCCAGGACAGCTTCAAGAGACCCAGTACTTC	CASSPGQLQETQYF
TRBV18	NA	TRBJ2-5	12	NA	TGTGCCAGCTCACCACTCCAAGAGACCCAGTACTTC	CASSPLQETQYF
TRBV28	TRBD1	TRBJ1-4	15	NA	TGTGCCAGCAGTACGGACAGGGATGATCATGAAAAACTGTTTTTT	CASSTDRDDHEKLFF
TRBV7-2	NA	TRBJ1-5	15	medium-sized	TGTGCCAGCAGCTCGGAGGGCTATAGCAATCAGCCCCAGCATTTT	CASSSEGYSNQPQHF
TRBV7-2	NA	TRBJ2-3	13	NA	TGTGCCAGCAGCTTAGACGGGGCCCAGACGCAGTATTTT	CASSLDGAQTQYF
TRBV11-3	NA	TRBJ2-2	14	NA	TGTGCCAGCAGCTTAAATCGGGGAACCGGGGAGCTGTTTTTT	CASSLNRGTGELFF
TRBV11-3	TRBD2	TRBJ2-3	16	once	TGTGCCAGCAGCCCGGGACTAGCGGGGGGCACAGATACGCAGTATTTT	CASSPGLAGGTDTQYF
TRBV5-6	NA	TRBJ1-2	14	NA	TGTGCCAGCAGTCGGATCAATGGGGTCTATGGCTACACCTTC	CASSRINGVYGYTF
TRBV5-1	TRBD2	TRBJ2-3	16	NA	TGCGCCAGCGGCTTAGGGGAGGGCCCTGGGGCAGATACGCAGTATTTT	CASGLGEGPGADTQYF
TRBV30	NA	TRBJ1-4	12	NA	TGTGCCTGGAGTGTTGGTGAGGAAAAACTGTTTTTT	CAWSVGEEKLFF
TRBV7-2	NA	TRBJ1-5	13	few	TGTGCCAGCAGCCTTCGACCTAATCAGCCCCAGCATTTT	CASSLRPNQPQHF
TRBV6-5	NA	TRBJ2-6	15	NA	TGTGCCAGCAGACCCAGGAACTCTGGGGCCAACGTCCTGACTTTC	CASRPRNSGANVLTF
TRBV10-2	TRBD1	TRBJ2-3	13	NA	TGCGCCAGCAGTGTAGGACAGGGAAATACGCAGTATTTT	CASSVGQGNTQYF
TRBV5-1	TRBD1	TRBJ1-2	13	NA	TGCGCCAGCAGCTTGGCGACAGGGGATGGCTACACCTTC	CASSLATGDGYTF
TRBV5-4	NA	TRBJ2-2	16	NA	TGTGCCAGCAGCTTGGTAGTGGGGGGCTCCCCCGGGGAGCTGTTTTTT	CASSLVVGGSPGELFF
TRBV19	TRBD1	TRBJ2-1	15	NA	TGTGCCAGTAGTATGGCGGGACAGGGGATTAATGAGCAGTTCTTC	CASSMAGQGINEQFF
TRBV5-4	TRBD2	TRBJ2-5	16	NA	TGTGCCAGCAGCGCGGTTATCGGGGGGAACCAAGAGACCCAGTACTTC	CASSAVIGGNQETQYF
TRBV19	NA	TRBJ2-1	13	NA	TGTGCCAGTTCGCCTTGGGAGTCCAATGAGCAGTTCTTC	CASSPWESNEQFF
TRBV13	TRBD2	TRBJ2-7	14	NA	TGTGCCAGCAGCTTCCAGCGGGGGACCTACGAGCAGTACTTC	CASSFQRGTYEQYF
TRBV25-1	TRBD2	TRBJ2-1	16	NA	TGTGCCAGCAGTGAATGGGGCGGGAGCTCCTACAATGAGCAGTTCTTC	CASSEWGGSSYNEQFF
TRBV29-1	NA	TRBJ1-6	14	NA	TGCAGCGCGTCCACAGGGCTGGATAATTCACCCCTCCACTTT	CSASTGLDNSPLHF
TRBV27	TRBD1	TRBJ1-2	15	NA	TGTGCCAGCAGTTCAAGCGGACAGGGGATCAATGGCTACACCTTC	CASSSSGQGINGYTF
TRBV9	NA	TRBJ1-5	13	few	TGTGCCAGCAGCGTAGAGGGAGATCAGCCCCAGCATTTT	CASSVEGDQPQHF
TRBV6-4	TRBD1	TRBJ1-2	18	NA	TGTGCCAGCAGTGTCCCCCCCAGGGACAGGGGGCTTGTCTATGGCTACACCTTC	CASSVPPRDRGLVYGYTF
TRBV6-6	NA	TRBJ2-3	16	NA	TGTGCCAGCAGTCGCCCCCTGACTGGGACCACAGATACGCAGTATTTT	CASSRPLTGTTDTQYF
TRBV6-5	NA	TRBJ1-2	13	NA	TGTGCCAGCAGTTACGGGAACAACTATGGCTACACCTTC	CASSYGNNYGYTF
TRBV7-6	NA	TRBJ2-7	15	NA	TGTGCCAGCAGCTTAGTTGCAGGTCAAACCTACGAGCAGTACTTC	CASSLVAGQTYEQYF
TRBV28	NA	TRBJ1-6	15	NA	TGTGCCAGCAGTTCATCCCGCTCCTATAATTCACCCCTCCACTTT	CASSSSRSYNSPLHF
TRBV7-9	NA	TRBJ1-5	15	NA	TGTGCCAGCAGCTTAGGGCCCCTTTCCAATCAGCCCCAGCATTTT	CASSLGPLSNQPQHF
TRBV27	NA	TRBJ1-4	15	NA	TGTGCCAGCAGTTTTCACAGGGAGAGAAGTGAAAAACTGTTTTTT	CASSFHRERSEKLFF
TRBV30	TRBD2	TRBJ2-3	16	NA	TGTGCCTGGAATCGGGGCGGGGGGGCCGGCACAGATACGCAGTATTTT	CAWNRGGGAGTDTQYF